Sequencing of this TCR beta chain was carried out in a study of blood T cells in healthy people across ages. Aged about 6 to 95, donors were systemically healthy Caucasians from Russia. Every donor contributed about 10 milliliters of peripheral blood by blood draw. A second PCR of roughly 7 to 11 cycles used a sample-barcoded 5' primer and a J-beta primer mix. MiXCR, run by TCRdb on the 5' RACE reads, gives a single entry per CDR3 protein. Found here are 1.5 million to 2 million distinct CDR3 sequences, roughly 27% of them singletons; the top ten hold around 7.7%. The CDR3 consists of 15 residues. Germline-derived CDR1 and CDR2 are MNHNS and SASEGT. Trimming took off 5 bases at V and 4 bases at J, with 16 bases between the two ends. With regard to this clonotype: Antigen unknown.

Study-wide results and caveats: Aged donors had fewer naive CD4+ cells and lower diversity than long-lived donors. The donors' CMV status was not determined, possibly confounding changes in expanded clonotypes.

Sample: blood. This chain joins TRBV6-1 and TRBJ2-3, with D perhaps TRBD1 or TRBD2 (5 bases each). This TCR derives from a woman aged 30 to 39 in good health. The CDR3: CASSTRDRVPDTQYF. In DNA, the CDR3 is TGTGCCAGCAGTACCCGGGACCGCGTACCAGATACGCAGTATTTT.